The 32 T cell receptor beta chains reported below all come from one sample, sequenced in a study of shared clonotypes between healthy human individuals. Clones were read by immunoSEQ multiplex PCR, and TCRdb kept only the in-frame ones, dropping some. The sample has over a million clones; roughly 96% are singletons. Specimen: naive CD4+ T cells sorted from blood. The subset: CD45RA+ positively selected. The receptors originated from a man aged 25 to 40 in good health.

The count of this clone is one. The chain uses TRBV5-1 and TRBJ2-5, with 7 bases lining up with TRBD2. The CDR3 is 15 residues long. The junction had 5 bases not matched to a gene; V was cut back by 3 bases and J by 0 bases. Germline-derived CDR1 and CDR2 are SGHRS and YFSETQ. CDR3 in amino acids: CASSSGLIYQETQYF. CDR3 DNA: TGCGCCAGCAGCTCGGGACTAATATACCAAGAGACCCAGTACTTC.

This chain joins TRBV6-1 and TRBJ1-3; D ambiguous. V lost 3 bases and J lost 7, with 16 bases in between. The CDR3 length is 15 residues. In germline, CDR1 is MNHNS, CDR2 SASEGT. The CDR3 protein is CASSDLGALWNTIYF. CDR3 sequence (DNA): TGTGCCAGCAGTGATTTAGGCGCTCTCTGGAACACCATATATTTT.

The CDR3 DNA sequence: TGCAGCGTTCTCCGGGCCAACAATGAGCAGTTCTTC. It codes for CSVLRANNEQFF. The chain has TRBV29-1 and TRBJ2-1; D gene unclear. Trimming cost V 5 bases and J 5 bases, with 10 bases left between them. This CDR3 has 12 amino acids. CDR1 is SQVTM and CDR2 is ANQGSEA in the germline V gene.

Remarks on this clone: A far larger clone is only one base removed, so a read error is likely. This specimen includes other DNA sequences encoding the same CDR3. The rearrangement links TRBV28 to TRBJ2-7; D is undetermined. Germline V gene data show CDR1 as MDHEN and CDR2 as SYDVKM. The CDR3 has 12 amino acids. V gave up 3 bases and J gave up 0 bases, with 3 bases separating them. The CDR3 is CASSFGSYEQYF. The CDR3 region has the DNA TGTGCCAGCAGTTTCGGCTCCTACGAGCAGTACTTC.

The chain joins TRBV4-1 to TRBJ2-1; TRBD2 matches 8 bases. V shed 1 base, J shed 6 bases, and the junction held 11 bases outside the gene matches. The V gene's germline CDR1 is MGHRA and CDR2 YSYEKL. The CDR3 runs to 17 residues. CDR3 in DNA: TGCGCCAGCAGCCAAGGGGATGGGCGGGAGGCGGGCAATGAGCAGTTCTTC. This gives the protein CASSQGDGREAGNEQFF.

V usage is TRBV6-5 and J usage is TRBJ1-4, with 9 nucleotides matching TRBD1. Germline CDR1 reads MNHEY; CDR2 reads SVGAGI. J lost 8 bases, V lost 6 bases, and 7 bases had no gene match. The CDR3 sequence is 14 residues long. The CDR3 DNA is TGTGCCAGCAGCCACAGGGGGCGCGGGGAAAAACTGTTTTTT. Its protein is CASSHRGRGEKLFF.

The V call is TRBV4-1, the J call TRBJ2-3; 8 positions match TRBD2. The V and J ends lost 3 bases and 4 bases, in that order; junction bases with no gene match: 9. Germline values: CDR1 MGHRA, CDR2 YSYEKL. The CDR3 sequence is 16 residues long. The CDR3 here is CASSHVKRELSDTQYF. CDR3 bases: TGCGCCAGCAGCCATGTGAAGCGGGAGTTGTCAGATACGCAGTATTTT.

The V gene is TRBV5-4, the J gene TRBJ2-3, with no clear D. Germline CDR1 reads SGHNT; CDR2 reads YYREEE (reference sequence). The V gene lost 0 bases and the J gene lost 2 bases, with 16 bases spanning the gap. The CDR3 has 17 residues. CDR3 bases: TGTGCCAGCAGCTTGGAACTGGGATTGGGTTTCACAGATACGCAGTATTTT. It encodes CASSLELGLGFTDTQYF.

The chain is built from TRBV11-2 and TRBJ2-1; no clear D gene. The CDR3 totals 13 residues. Germline CDR1 and CDR2: SGHAT and FQNNGV. V lost 4 bases to trimming and J lost 2 bases, with 6 bases between them. CDR3 sequence reads: CASSSSTYNEQFF. For the CDR3, the DNA is TGTGCCAGCAGCTCCTCAACCTACAATGAGCAGTTCTTC.

The V and J genes are TRBV11-2 and TRBJ1-1; D is unresolved. Germline V lookup: CDR1 SGHAT, CDR2 FQNNGV. V dropped 2 bases and J dropped 0 bases, with 19 bases sitting between them. The CDR3 runs to 18 residues. The CDR3 here is CASSLTGSGRALNTEAFF. In nucleotides, the CDR3 is TGTGCCAGCAGCTTAACGGGTTCCGGACGGGCCTTGAACACTGAAGCTTTCTTT.

This clone was counted a single time. This chain uses TRBV19 with TRBJ2-1, with 7 bases lining up with TRBD2. Germline V gene lookup returns CDR1 LNHDA and CDR2 SQIVND (reference sequence). V lost 4 bases, J lost 5 bases, and 11 bases stayed unmatched. The CDR3 is 16 residues long. DNA of the CDR3: TGTGCCAGTAGTAGCTGGGGGGGGAATATGGACAATGAGCAGTTCTTC. Translation: CASSSWGGNMDNEQFF.

The chain links TRBV19 to TRBJ1-2, with D maybe TRBD1 (5 bases). V was clipped by 1 base and J by 4 bases, with 13 bases between them. This CDR3 has 15 amino acids. Germline CDR1 is LNHDA and CDR2 is SQIVND (reference sequence). CDR3 sequence: CASSIVGQGPYGYTF. The DNA for the CDR3 is TGTGCCAGTAGTATAGTCGGGCAGGGACCCTATGGCTACACCTTC.

This chain uses TRBV23-1 with TRBJ2-7; D is undetermined. TRBV23-1 is known as an ORF, though its function is uncertain. The germline V and J ends were trimmed by 7 bases and 1 base, with 17 bases remaining between them. The CDR3 covers 15 residues. Here the CDR3 reads CASTFLRNQSYEQYF. In nucleotides, the CDR3 is TGCGCCAGCACGTTTCTCAGAAACCAGTCCTACGAGCAGTACTTC.

The genes are TRBV29-1 and TRBJ2-3, with TRBD2 matching 7 bases. Germline CDR1 reads SQVTM; CDR2 reads ANQGSEA. The length of the CDR3 is 15 residues. Trimming took 1 base from V and 0 from J; bases not matched to a gene: 4. The CDR3 spells CSVEAERGSTDTQYF. The CDR3, as DNA: TGCAGCGTTGAAGCGGAGCGGGGCAGCACAGATACGCAGTATTTT.

This clone was found a few times. The V gene is TRBV28, the J gene TRBJ1-4; 9 positions agree with TRBD1. The ends lost 6 bases at V and 8 bases at J; junction bases unmatched: 7. Germline lookup yields CDR1 MDHEN and CDR2 SYDVKM. This CDR3 contains 14 residues. The CDR3 here is CASRRTGEVEKLFF. The CDR3, as DNA: TGTGCCAGCAGGCGGACAGGGGAGGTCGAAAAACTGTTTTTT.

The CDR3 nucleotides read TGTGCCATCAGTGGCGGGACTAGCGGGAGGGAACTGGATACGCAGTATTTT. Translation: CAISGGTSGRELDTQYF. This rearrangement joins TRBV10-3 to TRBJ2-3; 16 nucleotides match TRBD2. The germline gives CDR1 ENHRY, CDR2 SYGVKD. The CDR3 has 17 residues. V was pared by 4 bases and J by 6 bases, with 7 bases of the junction left unmatched.

This clone has only one observation. The chain links TRBV5-1 to TRBJ1-4; TRBD1 agrees at 10 bases. V trimming: 0 bases; J trimming: 8 bases; junction bases outside the gene matches: 4. There are 15 residues in the CDR3. The V gene's germline CDR1 is SGHRS and CDR2 YFSETQ. The CDR3 region has the DNA TGCGCCAGCAGCTTGGAAGGACAGGGGGTCGAAAAACTGTTTTTT. It encodes CASSLEGQGVEKLFF.

The rearrangement joins TRBV7-5 to TRBJ1-1; the table's D call TRBD1 went unverified against the DNA. TRBV7-5 is designated a pseudogene. The CDR3 is 15 residues long. Here the CDR3 reads CVRSFQGVANTEAFF. CDR3 DNA sequence: TGTGTCAGAAGCTTCCAGGGGGTGGCGAACACTGAAGCTTTCTTT.

The chain has TRBV27 and TRBJ2-3; D ambiguous. Germline V gives CDR1 MNHEY, CDR2 SMNVEV (reference sequence). Between the trimmed V and J ends, which lost 6 bases and 7 bases, there was a span of 11 bases. This CDR3 contains 12 residues. In DNA form, the CDR3 reads TGTGCCAGCAGGGACCGTGATAATACGCAGTATTTT. This gives the protein CASRDRDNTQYF.

The rearrangement links TRBV7-8 to TRBJ1-5, with a weak D call TRBD1 (5 bases). Germline loops: CDR1 SGHVS, CDR2 FQNEAQ. The V end was cut by 5 bases, the J end by 1 base, with 12 bases between. The CDR3 totals 15 residues. CDR3 in DNA: TGTGCCAGCAGCCTACCCGGGGACAGCAATCAGCCCCAGCATTTT. Translating gives CASSLPGDSNQPQHF.

The DNA for the CDR3 is TGCGCCAGCAGTCAATCAGCAGGCCCCTGCAATCAGCCCCAGCATTTT. Protein product: CASSQSAGPCNQPQHF. The chain links TRBV23-1 to TRBJ1-5, with D unclear. TRBV23-1 is an ORF, and what it does is uncertain. The CDR3 totals 16 residues. Trimming left V 0 bases short and J 2 bases short, with 11 bases between.

The chain employs TRBV5-1 and TRBJ2-5; 7 nucleotides line up with TRBD2. V lost 4 bases, J lost 3 bases, and 6 bases stayed unmatched. The V gene's germline CDR1 is SGHRS and CDR2 YFSETQ. The CDR3 has 14 amino acids. In DNA, the CDR3 is TGCGCCAGCAGCCACGGGACTACTGAAGAGACCCAGTACTTC. This encodes CASSHGTTEETQYF.

The CDR3 loop reads CASSSGGAGSNQPQHF. The CDR3 coding sequence is TGTGCCAGCAGCTCGGGGGGGGCAGGTAGCAATCAGCCCCAGCATTTT. The gene calls are TRBV5-4 and TRBJ1-5; possible D gene TRBD1, 6 bases. Trimming removed 3 bases from V and 0 bases from J, with 13 bases in between. The CDR3 sequence is 16 residues long. Germline V gene lookup returns CDR1 SGHNT and CDR2 YYREEE (reference sequence).

The J gene is TRBJ2-1, the V gene TRBV14; 9 bases match TRBD2. The V gene end was trimmed by 0 bases and the J gene end by 7 bases; junction bases not matched to a gene: 4. Germline CDR1 reads SGHDN; CDR2 reads FVKESK. The CDR3 has 15 residues. CDR3 residues: CASSQELLAGNEQFF. CDR3 in DNA: TGTGCCAGCAGCCAAGAGTTGCTAGCGGGAAATGAGCAGTTCTTC.

This clone was picked up one time. J is TRBJ2-4 and V is TRBV9; TRBD2 aligns across 9 bases. The CDR3 is 14 amino acids. V dropped 3 bases and J dropped 4; count of bases not matched to a gene: 2. Germline V gene sequence: CDR1 SGDLS, CDR2 YYNGEE. The CDR3 bases are TGTGCCAGCAGCGGGACTAGCGTAAAAAACATTCAGTACTTC. Protein product: CASSGTSVKNIQYF.

This chain connects TRBV10-1 to TRBJ2-1, with TRBD2 identical over 10 bases. There are 15 residues in the CDR3. The trim removed 7 bases at V and 6 bases at J, leaving 9 bases unmatched. The germline gives CDR1 WNHNN, CDR2 SYGVQD (reference sequence). CDR3 coding DNA: TGCGCCAGCACGACGAGCGGGAGGGGGGGCAATGAGCAGTTCTTC. This codes for CASTTSGRGGNEQFF.

The chain carries TRBV18 and TRBJ2-7; the match to TRBD1 covers 9 bases. Germline V lookup: CDR1 KGHSH, CDR2 LQKENI. The CDR3 has 16 residues. Unmatched junction bases numbered 10, after V lost 4 bases and J lost 3 bases. CDR3 region: CASSLVIRTGVYEQYF. The DNA of the CDR3 is TGTGCCAGCTCACTCGTCATCCGGACAGGGGTCTACGAGCAGTACTTC. The full variable domain, rest sourced from reference TRBV18 and TRBJ2-7, is NAGVMQNPRHLVRRRGQEARLRCSPMKGHSHVYWYRQLPEEGLKFMVYLQKENIIDESGMPKERFSAEFPKEGPSILRIQQVVRGDSAAYFCASSLVIRTGVYEQYFGPGTRLTVT.

In DNA form, the CDR3 reads TGTGCCTGGAGTGTGTTGGACAGAGCTAACTATGGCTACACCTTC. It specifies CAWSVLDRANYGYTF. The J gene is TRBJ1-2, the V gene TRBV30, with TRBD1 as a possible D gene (6 bases). The CDR3 consists of 15 residues. The germline V gene has CDR1 GTSNPN and CDR2 SVGIG (reference sequence). The V gene lost 0 bases and the J gene lost 0 bases, with 11 bases spanning the gap. Full variable domain (rest looked up from reference TRBV30 and TRBJ1-2): SQTIHQWPATLVQPVGSPLSLECTVEGTSNPNLYWYRQAAGRGLQLLFYSVGIGQISSEVPQNLSASRPQDRQFILSSKKLLLSDSGFYLCAWSVLDRANYGYTFGSGTRLTVV.

The V and J genes are TRBV6-5 and TRBJ1-5; D is ambiguous. V was clipped by 0 bases and J by 4 bases, with 13 bases between them. The length of the CDR3 is 16 residues. Germline V gene sequence: CDR1 MNHEY, CDR2 SVGAGI. CDR3 in DNA: TGTGCCAGCAGTTACTCGAAAGCGACCCAAAATCAGCCCCAGCATTTT. Its protein is CASSYSKATQNQPQHF.

The chain uses TRBV18 and TRBJ1-3, with 9 bases identical to TRBD1. The CDR3 totals 17 residues. J gave up 3 bases and V 1 base, and 7 bases lay outside the gene matches. Germline lookup yields CDR1 KGHSH and CDR2 LQKENI. The CDR3 DNA is TGTGCCAGCTCACCACTTGAAAGGACAGGGGTTGGAAACACCATATATTTT. Protein: CASSPLERTGVGNTIYF.

V is TRBV5-1 and J is TRBJ2-7, with D hard to call. The CDR3 has 14 amino acids. V shed 5 bases and J shed 5 bases, with 17 bases lying between them. From germline, CDR1 is SGHRS and CDR2 YFSETQ. The chain's CDR3 is CASSPTVSADEQYF. The CDR3 DNA is TGCGCCAGCAGTCCTACAGTTTCAGCCGACGAGCAGTACTTC.

The chain uses TRBV10-3 and TRBJ2-1; 10 bases agree with TRBD1. Germline lookup yields CDR1 ENHRY and CDR2 SYGVKD. There are 15 residues in the CDR3. The ends lost 6 bases at V and 3 bases at J; junction bases unmatched: 5. CDR3 loop: CAIRTGTGDYNEQFF. The CDR3 DNA sequence: TGTGCCATCAGGACCGGGACAGGGGACTACAATGAGCAGTTCTTC.